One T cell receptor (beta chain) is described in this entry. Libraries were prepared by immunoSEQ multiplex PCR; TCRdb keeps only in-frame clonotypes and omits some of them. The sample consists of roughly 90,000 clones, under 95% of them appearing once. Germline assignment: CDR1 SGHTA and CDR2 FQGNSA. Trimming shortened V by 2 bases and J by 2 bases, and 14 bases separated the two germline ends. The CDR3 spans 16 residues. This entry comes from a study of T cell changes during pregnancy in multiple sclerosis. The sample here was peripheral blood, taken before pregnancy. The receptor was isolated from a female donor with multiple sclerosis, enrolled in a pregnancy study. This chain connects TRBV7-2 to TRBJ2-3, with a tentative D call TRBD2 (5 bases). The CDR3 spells CASSLRVGGSTDTQYF. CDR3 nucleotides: TGTGCCAGCAGCTTACGGGTCGGCGGGTCCACAGATACGCAGTATTTT.